This TCR beta chain was recorded in a study of shared clonotypes between healthy human individuals. Study as a whole: For every donor, three CD4 naive, three CD4 memory, two CD8 naive and one CD8 memory plates were used. Notes on the study in general: The naive CD4 repertoires of a few donors were compared, and roughly 5.1% of clonotypes were shared.

Naive CD8 cells were CD45RO-negative, positively selected for CCR7, excluding terminally differentiated effector memory CD45RA+ cells. On this clone: Its target is unknown.

Trimming took off 2 bases at V and 3 bases at J, with 5 bases between the two ends. The CDR3 is 12 amino acids. Germline lookup yields CDR1 ENHRY and CDR2 SYGVKD. Here immunoSEQ multiplex PCR was the method, and the copy in TCRdb shows in-frame clones only, minus some. This table has about 680,000 clones, just over 90% appearing once. The chain combines TRBV10-3 with TRBJ2-7, with D unresolved. The source is a man younger than 40 in good health. Material for sequencing was naive CD8+ T cells sorted from blood. The CDR3 here is CAISEILYEQYF. The CDR3 DNA sequence: TGTGCCATCAGTGAGATCCTCTACGAGCAGTACTTC.